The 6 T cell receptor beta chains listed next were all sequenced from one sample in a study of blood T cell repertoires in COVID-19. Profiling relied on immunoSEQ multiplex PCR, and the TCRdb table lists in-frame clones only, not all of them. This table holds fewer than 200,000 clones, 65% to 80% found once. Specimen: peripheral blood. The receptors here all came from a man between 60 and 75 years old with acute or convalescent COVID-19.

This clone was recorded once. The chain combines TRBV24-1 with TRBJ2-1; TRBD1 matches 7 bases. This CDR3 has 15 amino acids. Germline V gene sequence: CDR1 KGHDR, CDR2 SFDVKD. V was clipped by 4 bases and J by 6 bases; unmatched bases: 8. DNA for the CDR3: TGTGCCACCAGTGACCCGGGACAGAGCCCCAATGAGCAGTTCTTC. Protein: CATSDPGQSPNEQFF.

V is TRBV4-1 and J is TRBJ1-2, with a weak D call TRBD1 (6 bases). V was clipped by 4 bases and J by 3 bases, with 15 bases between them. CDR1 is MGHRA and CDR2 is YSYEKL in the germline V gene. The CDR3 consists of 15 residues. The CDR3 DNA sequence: TGCGCCAGCAGCCTGCCCGGACAGATCTACTATGGCTACACCTTC. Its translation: CASSLPGQIYYGYTF.

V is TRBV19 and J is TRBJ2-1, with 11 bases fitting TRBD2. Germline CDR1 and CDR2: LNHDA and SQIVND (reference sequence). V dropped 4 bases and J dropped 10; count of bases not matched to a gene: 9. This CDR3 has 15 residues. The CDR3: CASSTGRLAGSEQFF. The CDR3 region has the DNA TGTGCCAGTAGTACTGGGCGACTAGCGGGAAGCGAGCAGTTCTTC.

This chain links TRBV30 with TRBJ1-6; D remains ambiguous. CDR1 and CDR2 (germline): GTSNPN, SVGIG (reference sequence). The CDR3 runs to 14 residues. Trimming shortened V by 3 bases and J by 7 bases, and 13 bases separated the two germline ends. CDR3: CAWRTGILNSPLHF. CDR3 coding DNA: TGTGCCTGGAGAACCGGGATCCTCAATTCACCCCTCCACTTT.

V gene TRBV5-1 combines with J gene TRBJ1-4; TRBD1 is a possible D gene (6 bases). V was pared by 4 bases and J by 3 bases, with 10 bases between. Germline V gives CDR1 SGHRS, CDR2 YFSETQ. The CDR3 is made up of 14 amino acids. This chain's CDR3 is CASSGGQPNEKLFF. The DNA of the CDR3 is TGCGCCAGCAGCGGCGGACAGCCTAATGAAAAACTGTTTTTT.

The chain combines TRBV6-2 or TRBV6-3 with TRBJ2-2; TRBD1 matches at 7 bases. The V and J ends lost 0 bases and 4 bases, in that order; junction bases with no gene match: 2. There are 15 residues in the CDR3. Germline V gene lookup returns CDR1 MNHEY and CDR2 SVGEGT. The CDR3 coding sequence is TGTGCCAGCAGTTACTCGAGGGGGCTCACCGGGGAGCTGTTTTTT. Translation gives CASSYSRGLTGELFF.